A single sample is the source of the 17 T cell receptor beta chains below, sequenced in a study of blood T cell repertoires in COVID-19. Data came from immunoSEQ multiplex PCR; TCRdb stores just in-frame clones and leaves some out. This table holds about 68,000 clones, around nine tenths found once. Material: peripheral blood. These receptors were collected from an elderly man with COVID-19, enrolled during active disease.

V is TRBV10-3 and J is TRBJ1-1; D may be TRBD1 (6 bases). Deletions cut 2 bases from V and 6 bases from J, with 19 bases between. The CDR3 totals 16 residues. CDR1 and CDR2 from the germline V gene are ENHRY and SYGVKD. The DNA of the CDR3 is TGTGCCATCAGTGAGGCGCAGGCCTCAGGGGTGGCTGAAGCTTTCTTT. Translating it yields CAISEAQASGVAEAFF.

The gene calls are TRBV12-3 or TRBV12-4 and TRBJ1-2; D is ambiguous. This CDR3 contains 13 residues. Trimming took 6 bases from V and 4 from J, leaving 12 bases between them. Written as DNA, the CDR3 is TGTGCCAGCAGGGCAGGAGGAATCTATGGCTACACCTTC. This translates into CASRAGGIYGYTF.

The sample holds a few counts of this clone. V is TRBV5-1 and J is TRBJ1-2, with D uncertain. The germline V gene encodes CDR1 SGHRS and CDR2 YFSETQ. Trimming removed 4 bases from V and 3 bases from J, with 10 bases in between. This CDR3 has 13 residues. The CDR3 loop is CASSPAGDYGYTF. The CDR3 DNA is TGCGCCAGCAGCCCGGCGGGCGACTATGGCTACACCTTC.

The rearrangement links TRBV5-4 to TRBJ2-6; 8 bases agree with TRBD2. V was pared by 4 bases and J by 0 bases, with 9 bases of the junction left unmatched. Germline V lookup: CDR1 SGHNT, CDR2 YYREEE (reference sequence). This CDR3 is 18 amino acids long. In DNA form, the CDR3 reads TGTGCCAGCAGCGCCGGGGGGGGAGCGATCTCTGGGGCCAACGTCCTGACTTTC. This gives the protein CASSAGGGAISGANVLTF.

V and J are TRBV19 and TRBJ2-2, with D possibly matching TRBD1 (6 bases). The length of the CDR3 is 13 residues. V was trimmed by 6 bases and J by 1 base, leaving 6 bases between them. Germline V gene lookup returns CDR1 LNHDA and CDR2 SQIVND (reference sequence). The DNA for the CDR3 is TGTGCCAGTAGGGGACAGAACACCGGGGAGCTGTTTTTT. Protein product: CASRGQNTGELFF.

Note on this clone: Relative to the germline gene, one junction end is altered; a read error may explain this. The chain employs TRBV6-6 and TRBJ2-2, with 8 bases identical to TRBD1. This CDR3 has 16 amino acids. Germline CDR1 and CDR2: MNHNY and SVGAGI (reference sequence). CDR3 sequence: CASSDSGTGAVGELFF. The CDR3 coding sequence is TGTGCCAGCAGTGACTCCGGGACAGGCGCTGTGGGGGAGCTGTTTTTT.

This clone was observed a few times. The V and J genes are TRBV2 and TRBJ1-2; 7 bases are a match to TRBD1. From germline, CDR1 is SNHLY and CDR2 FYNNEI. This CDR3 contains 18 residues. With 6 bases clipped from V and 1 base from J, the junction kept 17 bases outside the gene matches. This CDR3 reads CASRTMGTYRGGNYGYTF. The CDR3 DNA reads TGTGCCAGCAGGACGATGGGGACGTACAGGGGAGGTAACTATGGCTACACCTTC.

The CDR3 DNA reads TGCGCCAGCAGTGAAGGCAGGGGGCCGGGTTCACCCCTCCACTTT. The encoded protein is CASSEGRGPGSPLHF. The V and J genes are TRBV10-2 and TRBJ1-6, with 8 nucleotides matching TRBD1. Germline lookup yields CDR1 WSHSY and CDR2 SAAADI. Germline trimming cut 3 bases from V and 9 bases from J; bases unmatched to any gene: 7. This CDR3 comprises 15 residues.

The chain carries TRBV3-1 (or the pseudogene TRBV3-2) and TRBJ1-2, with 7 bases identical to TRBD1. The CDR3 contains 15 residues. V gave up 4 bases and J gave up 0 bases; unmatched junction bases: 5. The germline V gene has CDR1 LGHDT and CDR2 YNNKEL (reference sequence). This CDR3 reads CASSRRDSSNYGYTF. The DNA of the CDR3 is TGTGCCAGCAGCCGCCGGGACAGCTCTAACTATGGCTACACCTTC.

J is TRBJ1-4 and V is TRBV18, with 7 bases that match TRBD1. The germline V gene encodes CDR1 KGHSH and CDR2 LQKENI. This CDR3 contains 16 residues. With V trimmed by 3 bases and J by 5 bases, 9 bases remained unmatched. The CDR3 DNA follows: TGTGCCAGCTCACCGGTCAGGGGGTATTTCAATGAAAAACTGTTTTTT. It encodes CASSPVRGYFNEKLFF.

The chain couples TRBV6-6 to TRBJ1-5; tentatively, D is TRBD1 (5 bases). CDR3 size: 12 residues. Germline CDR1 and CDR2: MNHNY and SVGAGI (reference sequence). Trimming took 10 bases from V and 8 from J, leaving 15 bases between them. CDR3 DNA sequence: TGTGCCATCGGGTCCCAAGGGGAGCCCCAGCATTTT. Its protein is CAIGSQGEPQHF.

This clone was counted once. The chain carries TRBV3-1 (or the pseudogene TRBV3-2) and TRBJ2-1, with 10 bases aligning to TRBD2. Germline CDR1 LGHDT, CDR2 YNNKEL (reference sequence). CDR3 length equals 16 residues. V lost 4 bases and J lost 4; bases outside the gene matches: 7. Here the CDR3 reads CASSPSSGGAYNEQFF. The CDR3 DNA is TGTGCCAGCAGCCCGAGCAGCGGGGGGGCGTACAATGAGCAGTTCTTC.

The rearrangement links TRBV9 to TRBJ1-4; TRBD1 might be the D (6 bases). Looked up from germline, CDR1 is SGDLS and CDR2 is YYNGEE. The CDR3 runs to 16 residues. The V gene lost 3 bases and the J gene lost 1 base, with 13 bases spanning the gap. CDR3 sequence (DNA): TGTGCCAGCAGCGCCGGGACAACCATAACTAATGAAAAACTGTTTTTT. Translating it yields CASSAGTTITNEKLFF. Looking up the rest from reference TRBV9 and TRBJ1-4 gives the full variable domain: DSGVTQTPKHLITATGQRVTLRCSPRSGDLSVYWYQQSLDQGLQFLIQYYNGEERAKGNILERFSAQQFPDLHSELNLSSLELGDSALYFCASSAGTTITNEKLFFGSGTQLSVL.

CDR3 bases: TGTGCCAGCTCACCACTTCCTCCCCCAGGGTGGACTGAAGCTTTCTTT. Its translation: CASSPLPPPGWTEAFF. The chain joins TRBV18 to TRBJ1-1; the D gene is possibly TRBD1 (5 bases). Trimming took off 1 base at V and 5 bases at J, with 17 bases between the two ends. The CDR3 extends over 16 amino acids. CDR1 and CDR2 (germline): KGHSH, LQKENI.

V is TRBV7-2 and J is TRBJ2-1; 9 positions agree with TRBD2. CDR1 SGHTA and CDR2 FQGNSA come from the germline V gene. V lost 2 bases and J lost 3; bases outside the gene matches: 2. The CDR3 contains 15 residues. As DNA, the CDR3 is TGTGCCAGCAGCTTACGCGGGGGGGACTACAATGAGCAGTTCTTC. It encodes CASSLRGGDYNEQFF. Full variable domain (missing parts from reference TRBV7-2 and TRBJ2-1): GAGVSQSPSNKVTEKGKDVELRCDPISGHTALYWYRQSLGQGLEFLIYFQGNSAPDKSGLPSDRFSAERTGGSVSTLTIQRTQQEDSAVYLCASSLRGGDYNEQFFGPGTRLTVL.

The chain couples TRBV27 to TRBJ1-5, with 8 bases aligning to TRBD1. The germline V gene has CDR1 MNHEY and CDR2 SMNVEV (reference sequence). The CDR3 sequence is 14 residues long. Trimming removed 5 bases from V and 7 bases from J; junction bases left unmatched: 7. CDR3 nucleotides: TGTGCCAGCAGTCCCGGGACAGGCGGACAGCCCCAGCATTTT. Residues: CASSPGTGGQPQHF.

J is TRBJ2-7 and V is TRBV15; D possibly corresponds to TRBD2 (5 bases). This CDR3 is 16 amino acids long. Germline V CDR1 and CDR2: LNHNV, YYDKDF (reference sequence). The ends were cut back, 0 bases at V and 6 bases at J, with 18 bases in the middle. CDR3 sequence (DNA): TGTGCCACCAGCAGAGATGTACCTTCCCGGGGAAGCGAGCAGTACTTC. Residues: CATSRDVPSRGSEQYF.